This T cell receptor (beta chain) came from a study of T cells after yellow fever vaccination. The study made its TCR cDNA through 5'RACE template switching. That step introduced a universal primer site along with UMIs. MiXCR was run by TCRdb on the 5' RACE reads, yielding one entry per CDR3 protein. This table has 300,000 to 400,000 distinct CDR3 sequences, 7.5% to 9% appearing once. The V and J ends lost 4 bases and 5 bases respectively, with 14 bases between them. This CDR3 has 14 amino acids. The germline CDR1 and CDR2 sequences are SGHTA and FQGNSA. This clonotype was seen only a few times. The antigen remains unidentified. Study-wide results and limits: Most primary-vaccination clones recurred post-booster (roughly 96% CD4, roughly 87% CD8).

This rearrangement joins TRBV7-2 to TRBJ1-1, with D unresolved. Sequencing was performed on PBMCs, taken on the day of the first yellow fever vaccination. The receptor comes from a man younger than 35 who received the YFV17D yellow fever vaccine. The CDR3 here is CASSSLGGGTEAFF. The CDR3 DNA is TGTGCCAGCAGCTCCCTGGGAGGAGGGACTGAAGCTTTCTTT.